The sequence of this T cell receptor beta chain was determined in a study of T-cell reconstitution after alpha-beta-depleted transplantation in children. This clonotype was seen at least ten times. Its target is unknown. Preparation of the TCRbeta library was carried out with unique molecular identifiers. TCRdb re-analysed the PCR reads in MiXCR, keeping a single row per CDR3 protein. Here the sample spans approximately 500,000 distinct CDR3 sequences, 10% to 13% being singletons. The CDR3 runs 16 residues. V shed 3 bases and J shed 6 bases, with 18 bases lying between them. From germline, CDR1 is MNHEY and CDR2 SVGEGT. Findings and limits, study-wide: At the one-year point after transplant, T-cell counts and TCRbeta diversity were found to come mostly from T cells that had been newly produced.

Sequencing used PBMCs, obtained before TCRalphabeta/CD19-depleted stem cell transplant. The genes are TRBV6-2 or TRBV6-3 and TRBJ2-1; a weak D match, TRBD2 (6 bases). This receptor was identified in a child aged 2 to 15 with inherited bone marrow failure, due to receive a stem cell transplant. The DNA for the CDR3 is TGTGCCAGCAGTTATCCGCGGACTAAAATCCCCAATGAGCAGTTCTTC. Its protein is CASSYPRTKIPNEQFF.